Sequencing of this TCR beta chain was carried out in a study of control samples from healthy donors and cancer patients. The repertoire was sequenced with immunoSEQ multiplex PCR; TCRdb's copy has only in-frame clones and lacks some. The repertoire has about 15,000 clones, 75% to 90% of them found once; the top ten carry around 10%. Losses at the gene ends were 6 bases for V and 2 bases for J; bases not matched to a gene: 13. The CDR3 loop spans 18 amino acids. The V gene's germline CDR1 is LNHDA and CDR2 SQIVND (reference sequence). This clone was observed a single time. J is TRBJ2-3 and V is TRBV19; 11 bases are a match to TRBD2. The clonotype comes from a woman in her seventies with colorectal cancer. Sequenced material: PBMCs. The CDR3 region has the DNA TGTGCCAGTAGGAGGTCGGCGGCTAGCGGGAGGTACACAGATACGCAGTATTTT. This sequence encodes CASRRSAASGRYTDTQYF.